The 26 T cell receptor beta chains listed next were all sequenced from one sample in a study of human T cells and chemical hapten exposure. Each CDR3 protein gets one entry after TCRdb re-called the RACE reads with MiXCR. The table records approximately 97,000 distinct CDR3 sequences, about 8.6% of them present only once. Documented time point: healthy volunteer bleed at 2 weeks. Unfractionated whole blood served as the source for total RNA extraction. Sequenced input: whole blood. These receptors all stem from a female donor in good health. Some clones in this sample may be carry-over from other donors' samples.

This clonotype appeared many times. The chain employs TRBV7-8 and TRBJ1-4, with a tentative D call TRBD1 (5 bases). V was shortened by 8 bases and J by 11 bases, with 18 bases between the two germline ends. The germline gives CDR1 SGHVS, CDR2 FQNEAQ. CDR3 size: 13 residues. The CDR3 sequence is CASAQTGAGKLFF. Here the CDR3 DNA reads TGTGCCAGCGCACAGACCGGGGCGGGGAAACTGTTTTTT.

This chain joins TRBV25-1 and TRBJ2-6; 10 positions agree with TRBD1. The V gene end was trimmed by 2 bases and the J gene end by 3 bases; junction bases not matched to a gene: 4. Germline values: CDR1 MGHDK, CDR2 SYGVNS. CDR3 length: 17 amino acids. The CDR3 is CASSETGQGVGANVLTF. DNA for the CDR3: TGTGCCAGCAGTGAAACCGGACAGGGGGTTGGGGCCAACGTCCTGACTTTC.

This clonotype came up many times. The chain has TRBV12-3 or TRBV12-4 and TRBJ1-1; D is unclear. Trimming stripped 3 bases from V and 1 base from J, with 9 bases between. CDR3 size: 14 residues. This CDR3 is CASSLSEGNTEAFF. In DNA, the CDR3 is TGTGCCAGCAGTTTGAGTGAGGGGAACACTGAAGCTTTCTTT.

The gene calls are TRBV27 and TRBJ2-7, with TRBD2 identical over 7 bases. The length of the CDR3 is 15 residues. Germline V gene sequence: CDR1 MNHEY, CDR2 SMNVEV (reference sequence). After removal of 2 bases from V and 2 bases from J, the junction contained 6 bases not matched to a gene. The DNA of the CDR3 is TGTGCCAGCAGTTTAAGTCAGCGGGAAACCTACGAGCAGTACTTC. Encoded protein: CASSLSQRETYEQYF.

This clonotype was picked up a small number of times. This rearrangement joins TRBV2 to TRBJ2-5, with 9 bases fitting TRBD2. The CDR3 contains 15 residues. CDR1 and CDR2 (germline): SNHLY, FYNNEI. V shed 3 bases, J shed 1 base, and the junction held 3 bases outside the gene matches. The CDR3 loop is CASSDRRGGQETQYF. The CDR3 DNA follows: TGTGCCAGCAGTGACAGGCGGGGGGGCCAAGAGACCCAGTACTTC.

The rearrangement links TRBV19 to TRBJ2-1, with D possibly TRBD2 on 5 matching bases. With 7 bases removed from V and 6 bases from J, the gap between germline ends came to 16 bases. Looked up from germline, CDR1 is LNHDA and CDR2 is SQIVND (reference sequence). CDR3 length: 14 residues. The CDR3 protein is CASTPGVEPNEQFF. DNA of the CDR3: TGTGCCAGTACCCCCGGGGTAGAACCCAATGAGCAGTTCTTC.

This clonotype appeared a few times. This chain connects TRBV29-1 to TRBJ2-3; 8 bases agree with TRBD1. Germline lookup yields CDR1 SQVTM and CDR2 ANQGSEA. CDR3 length: 15 residues. The V and J ends lost 2 bases and 2 bases, in that order; junction bases with no gene match: 6. CDR3 residues: CSVERQGAPTDTQYF. The DNA of the CDR3 is TGCAGCGTTGAACGGCAGGGGGCACCCACAGATACGCAGTATTTT.

This clonotype was counted a few times. This rearrangement joins TRBV20-1 to TRBJ2-3; 8 bases map to TRBD2. CDR1 DFQATT and CDR2 SNEGSKA come from the germline V gene (reference sequence). V gave up 5 bases and J gave up 3 bases; unmatched junction bases: 13. The CDR3 has 16 residues. CDR3 bases: TGCAGTGCTCGAACCTCAGCGGGAGTAGTAACAGATACGCAGTATTTT. This codes for CSARTSAGVVTDTQYF.

The chain uses TRBV20-1 and TRBJ2-7; TRBD2 is a possible D gene (6 bases). The CDR3 has 13 amino acids. Per the germline V gene, CDR1 is DFQATT and CDR2 is SNEGSKA (reference sequence). Deletions cut 7 bases from V and 0 bases from J, with 13 bases between. The CDR3 spells CSGQRADSYEQYF. The DNA for the CDR3 is TGCAGTGGGCAGCGGGCCGACTCCTACGAGCAGTACTTC.

This clonotype was counted between two and nine times. This chain connects TRBV4-3 to TRBJ1-2; D is unclear. The CDR3 extends over 15 amino acids. Germline loops: CDR1 LGHNA, CDR2 YSLEER. With 1 base removed from V and 6 bases from J, the gap between germline ends came to 15 bases. The CDR3 coding sequence is TGCGCCAGCAGCCAAGGACTCGGTTTAAAGGATGGCTACACCTTC. Translated: CASSQGLGLKDGYTF.

J is TRBJ2-5 and V is TRBV12-3 or TRBV12-4; D unresolved. The CDR3 sequence is 13 residues long. V was trimmed by 8 bases and J by 1 base, leaving 11 bases between them. CDR3 bases: TGTGCCAGCGGCAGCCTATCCCAAGAGACCCAGTACTTC. This gives the protein CASGSLSQETQYF.

The V call is TRBV14, the J call TRBJ2-7; D uncertain. The V gene's germline CDR1 is SGHDN and CDR2 FVKESK. CDR3 length: 15 amino acids. Trimming cost V 0 bases and J 2 bases, with 11 bases left between them. The CDR3 sequence is CASSQESRMTYEQYF. CDR3 nucleotides: TGTGCCAGCAGCCAAGAAAGCAGAATGACCTACGAGCAGTACTTC.

This clonotype was recorded a few times. This chain uses TRBV5-1 with TRBJ2-5, with D possibly called TRBD1 or TRBD2 (5 bases each). The V gene's germline CDR1 is SGHRS and CDR2 YFSETQ. This CDR3 spans 14 amino acids. Trimming removed 6 bases at V and 4 bases at J, with 16 bases between. CDR3 protein: CASNPDRGPETQYF. In DNA form, the CDR3 reads TGCGCCAGCAACCCCGATCGGGGCCCAGAGACCCAGTACTTC.

A word on this clonotype: This may arise from a read error, as a much more abundant clone is one base away. The chain employs TRBV7-9 and TRBJ2-7, with TRBD2 matching over 9 bases. V was pared by 4 bases and J by 3 bases, with 16 bases of the junction left unmatched. The CDR3 has 18 residues. CDR1 is SEHNR and CDR2 is FQNEAQ in the germline V gene (reference sequence). In DNA form, the CDR3 reads TGTGCCAGCAGCTCCAAGCTTGGTTCCGGGACTAGCAACTACGAGCAGTACTTC. Translated: CASSSKLGSGTSNYEQYF.

This clonotype appeared many times. The CDR3 loop reads CASREGGRSTDTQYF. DNA of the CDR3: TGCGCCAGCAGGGAGGGCGGGAGAAGCACAGATACGCAGTATTTT. The V and J genes are TRBV5-1 and TRBJ2-3, with TRBD2 matching 7 bases. V dropped 5 bases and J dropped 0; count of bases not matched to a gene: 6. Germline CDR1 SGHRS, CDR2 YFSETQ. The CDR3 is made up of 15 amino acids.

In its sample, this clonotype was seen a few times. J is TRBJ2-3 and V is TRBV2; TRBD2 matches 13 bases. This CDR3 is 15 amino acids long. V lost 8 bases and J lost 3; bases outside the gene matches: 5. CDR1 SNHLY and CDR2 FYNNEI come from the germline V gene. CDR3 in DNA: TGTGCCAGCTTGAGGACTAGCGGGAGAACAGATACGCAGTATTTT. This gives the protein CASLRTSGRTDTQYF.

The J gene is TRBJ1-5, the V gene TRBV12-3 or TRBV12-4; D is uncertain. This CDR3 spans 14 amino acids. V gave up 2 bases and J gave up 6 bases, with 11 bases separating them. This chain's CDR3 is CASSLSGPGQPQHF. The DNA of the CDR3 is TGTGCCAGCAGTTTATCAGGTCCGGGTCAGCCCCAGCATTTT.

This clonotype was counted ten times or more. The CDR3 protein is CSVGDPPPGGYTF. CDR3 DNA: TGCAGCGTTGGCGACCCACCCCCGGGAGGCTACACCTTC. The chain carries TRBV29-1 and TRBJ1-2, with D unresolved. Between the trimmed V and J ends, which lost 4 bases and 8 bases, there was a span of 17 bases. CDR1 and CDR2 from the germline V gene are SQVTM and ANQGSEA. The CDR3 contains 13 residues.

This clonotype was counted between two and nine times. This chain joins TRBV5-1 and TRBJ2-5; no definite D call. V lost 1 base to trimming and J lost 2 bases, with 12 bases between them. The germline V gene has CDR1 SGHRS and CDR2 YFSETQ. This CDR3 contains 15 residues. The CDR3 reads CASSLSQPSQETQYF. CDR3 DNA sequence: TGCGCCAGCAGCTTGTCTCAACCCTCACAAGAGACCCAGTACTTC.

This clonotype was detected only a few times. V is TRBV25-1 and J is TRBJ1-2, with D maybe TRBD1 (5 bases). V dropped 0 bases and J dropped 4 bases, with 24 bases sitting between them. Germline values: CDR1 MGHDK, CDR2 SYGVNS. The CDR3 consists of 19 residues. The CDR3 nucleotides read TGTGCCAGCAGTGAATATTTTGAGGTCCCTGAAGGCGGGACCTATGGCTACACCTTC. Translating it yields CASSEYFEVPEGGTYGYTF.

Notes on this clonotype: A single base separates this from a much larger clone, so it may be a read error. The CDR3 is CSVEDPGLGCDTQYF. DNA for the CDR3: TGCAGCGTTGAAGATCCTGGACTAGGTTGTGATACGCAGTATTTT. The chain uses TRBV29-1 and TRBJ2-3, with 7 bases identical to TRBD2. This CDR3 is built from 15 residues. The V segment lost 0 bases and the J segment 6 bases; nucleotides outside the gene matches: 9. The V gene's germline CDR1 is SQVTM and CDR2 ANQGSEA.

The chain couples TRBV12-3 or TRBV12-4 to TRBJ2-2; D is undetermined. V was clipped by 0 bases and J by 3 bases, with 5 bases between them. The CDR3 contains 14 residues. CDR3 sequence reads: CASSLAAYTGELFF. In DNA form, the CDR3 reads TGTGCCAGCAGTTTAGCCGCTTACACCGGGGAGCTGTTTTTT.

This clonotype turned up a few times. This rearrangement joins TRBV6-5 to TRBJ1-2; TRBD1 matches 8 bases. Germline V gene data show CDR1 as MNHEY and CDR2 as SVGAGI. This CDR3 spans 15 amino acids. Trimming took 6 bases from V and 8 from J; bases not matched to a gene: 14. Here the CDR3 DNA reads TGTGCCAGCAGCCCGACAGGGGACGTATTCGCCGGCTACACCTTC. Protein sequence: CASSPTGDVFAGYTF.

This clonotype was detected many times. The chain carries TRBV7-2 and TRBJ2-5; D perhaps matches TRBD1 (6 bases). Between the trimmed V and J ends, which lost 0 bases and 1 base, there was a span of 9 bases. Looked up from germline, CDR1 is SGHTA and CDR2 is FQGNSA. CDR3 length equals 15 residues. The CDR3: CASSLAGTSQETQYF. The DNA for the CDR3 is TGTGCCAGCAGCTTAGCCGGGACATCCCAAGAGACCCAGTACTTC. Supplemented by reference TRBV7-2 and TRBJ2-5, the full variable domain reads GAGVSQSPSNKVTEKGKDVELRCDPISGHTALYWYRQSLGQGLEFLIYFQGNSAPDKSGLPSDRFSAERTGGSVSTLTIQRTQQEDSAVYLCASSLAGTSQETQYFGPGTRLLVL.

In its sample, this clonotype was seen a few times. The gene calls are TRBV20-1 and TRBJ1-1; D might be TRBD1 (5 bases). The V end lost 0 bases, the J end lost 11 bases, and 19 bases lay between the germline ends. This CDR3 is built from 14 residues. Germline assignment: CDR1 DFQATT and CDR2 SNEGSKA (reference sequence). The CDR3 coding sequence is TGCAGTGCTAGAGACCTTAAGAAAGGTCGGGACGCTTTCTTT. Its protein is CSARDLKKGRDAFF.

This clonotype was counted at least ten times. The rearrangement joins TRBV12-3 or TRBV12-4 to TRBJ2-7; weak D call: TRBD1 (5 bases). Trimming took off 2 bases at V and 0 bases at J, with 8 bases between the two ends. The CDR3 has 14 amino acids. The CDR3 sequence is CASSLQGTSYEQYF. The CDR3 nucleotides are TGTGCCAGCAGTTTACAGGGAACCTCCTACGAGCAGTACTTC.